This entry features one T cell receptor (beta chain) sequence. What it binds is unknown. The sample originates from a study of molecular identifiers for immune sequencing clone quantification. Study-wide findings and caveats: Naive cells had under 1% of molecules in clones above 20 RNA copies, effectors over 98%. Identical TCR molecules can share a barcode, and this sharing could underestimate highly expanded clone sizes.

Using its own MiXCR run on the PCR reads, TCRdb lists one record per CDR3 protein. The sample holds 35,000 or so distinct CDR3 sequences, around 18% seen once. Sorted naive CD8 T cells were those defined as CD8+CD4-CCR7+CD45RA+. CDR1 SGHTA and CDR2 FQGNSA come from the germline V gene. V lost 5 bases and J 3 bases, leaving 10 bases between the germline ends. The CDR3 has 13 residues. Source material: naive CD8+ T cells from blood, with Jurkat cell RNA spiked in. Subset in this sample: FACS-sorted CD8+CD4-CCR7+CD45RA+ naive T cells. The clonotype was recovered from a human donor in good health. Some libraries in this study had Jurkat cell RNA spiked in. The chain has TRBV7-2 and TRBJ1-1; possibly TRBD1 for D (5 bases). Written as DNA, the CDR3 is TGTGCCAGCAGCCCCCCGGGGGACACTGAAGCTTTCTTT. It encodes CASSPPGDTEAFF.